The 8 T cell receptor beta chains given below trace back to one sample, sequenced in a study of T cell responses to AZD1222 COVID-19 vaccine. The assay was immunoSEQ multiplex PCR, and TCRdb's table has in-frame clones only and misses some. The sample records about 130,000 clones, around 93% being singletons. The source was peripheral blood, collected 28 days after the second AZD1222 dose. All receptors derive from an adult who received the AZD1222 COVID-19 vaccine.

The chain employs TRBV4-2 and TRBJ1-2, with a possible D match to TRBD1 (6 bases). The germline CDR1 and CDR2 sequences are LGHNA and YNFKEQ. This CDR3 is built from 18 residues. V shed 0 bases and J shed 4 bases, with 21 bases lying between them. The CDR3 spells CASSQDHFGTGRLYGYTF. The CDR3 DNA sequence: TGTGCCAGCAGCCAAGATCATTTCGGCACAGGGAGACTCTATGGCTACACCTTC.

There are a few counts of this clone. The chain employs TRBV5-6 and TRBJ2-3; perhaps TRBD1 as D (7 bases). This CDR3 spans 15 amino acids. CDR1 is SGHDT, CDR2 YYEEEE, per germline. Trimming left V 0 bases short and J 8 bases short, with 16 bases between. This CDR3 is CASSLEARGAGTQYF. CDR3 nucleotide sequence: TGTGCCAGCAGCTTGGAAGCCAGGGGGGCTGGTACGCAGTATTTT.

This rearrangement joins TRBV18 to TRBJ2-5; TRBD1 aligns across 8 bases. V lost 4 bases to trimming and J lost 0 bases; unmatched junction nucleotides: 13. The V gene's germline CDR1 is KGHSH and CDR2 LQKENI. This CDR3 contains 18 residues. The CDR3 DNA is TGTGCCAGCTCACTAAGGAACTGGACAGGGATTTACCAAGAGACCCAGTACTTC. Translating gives CASSLRNWTGIYQETQYF.

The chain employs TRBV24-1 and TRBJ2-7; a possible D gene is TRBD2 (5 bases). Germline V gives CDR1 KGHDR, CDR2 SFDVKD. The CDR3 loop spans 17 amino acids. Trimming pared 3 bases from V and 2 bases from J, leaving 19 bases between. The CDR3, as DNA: TGTGCCACCAGTGATCTCGGACTTGAGGCTATTACCTACGAGCAGTACTTC. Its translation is CATSDLGLEAITYEQYF.

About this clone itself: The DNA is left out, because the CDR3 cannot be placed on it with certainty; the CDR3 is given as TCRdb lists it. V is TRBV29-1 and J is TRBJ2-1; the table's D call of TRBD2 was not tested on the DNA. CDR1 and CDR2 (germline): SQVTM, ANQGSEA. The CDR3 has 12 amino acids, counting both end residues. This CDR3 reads CSVARGTSDWFF.

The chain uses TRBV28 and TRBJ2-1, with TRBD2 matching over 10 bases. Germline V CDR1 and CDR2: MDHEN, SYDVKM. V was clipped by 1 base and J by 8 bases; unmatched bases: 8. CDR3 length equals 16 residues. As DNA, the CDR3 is TGTGCCAGCAGTTTATTCGCTAGCGGGAGCTCGGATGAGCAGTTCTTC. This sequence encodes CASSLFASGSSDEQFF.

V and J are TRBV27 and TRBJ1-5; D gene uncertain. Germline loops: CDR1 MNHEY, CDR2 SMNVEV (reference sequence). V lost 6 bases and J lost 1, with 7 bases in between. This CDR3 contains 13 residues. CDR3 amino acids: CASRRRSNQPQHF. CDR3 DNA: TGTGCCAGCAGAAGACGGAGCAATCAGCCCCAGCATTTT.

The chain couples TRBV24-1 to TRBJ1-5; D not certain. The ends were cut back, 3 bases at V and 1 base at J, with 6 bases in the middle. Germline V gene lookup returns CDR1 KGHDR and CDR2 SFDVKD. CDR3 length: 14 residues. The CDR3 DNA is TGTGCCACCAGTGATGAGAACAGCAATCAGCCCCAGCATTTT. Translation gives CATSDENSNQPQHF.